The entry that follows covers one TCR beta chain sequence. This sample was taken from a study of blood T cell repertoires in COVID-19. V trimming: 5 bases; J trimming: 8 bases; junction bases outside the gene matches: 7. Looked up from germline, CDR1 is SEHNR and CDR2 is FQNEAQ (reference sequence). The CDR3 contains 14 residues. Sequencing used immunoSEQ multiplex PCR; TCRdb keeps in-frame clones, though not all of them. Seen here are some 45,000 clones, about 87% observed once, and the top ten hold 15%. The sequenced sample consisted of peripheral blood. The sequence came from a man aged 55 to 70 with active COVID-19. The J gene is TRBJ2-4, the V gene TRBV7-9; 9 bases are shared with TRBD1. The DNA for the CDR3 is TGTGCCAGCAGCGTAGGACAGGGGAGAGACATTCAGTACTTC. It yields the protein CASSVGQGRDIQYF.